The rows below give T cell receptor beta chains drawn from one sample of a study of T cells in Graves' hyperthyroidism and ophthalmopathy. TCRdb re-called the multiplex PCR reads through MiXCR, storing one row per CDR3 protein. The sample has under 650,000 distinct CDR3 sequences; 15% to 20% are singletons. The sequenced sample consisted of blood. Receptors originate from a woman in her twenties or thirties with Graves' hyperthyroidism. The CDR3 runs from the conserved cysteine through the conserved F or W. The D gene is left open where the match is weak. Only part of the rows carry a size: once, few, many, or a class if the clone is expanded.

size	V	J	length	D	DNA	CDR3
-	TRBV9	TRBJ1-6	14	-	TGTGCCAGCAGCTTCGGGAGTAGTAATTCACCCCTCCACTTT	CASSFGSSNSPLHF
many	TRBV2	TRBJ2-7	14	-	TGTGCCAGCAACAGGGACCCCCCAAGCTCCGAGCAGTACTTC	CASNRDPPSSEQYF
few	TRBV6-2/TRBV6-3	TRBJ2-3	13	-	TGTGCCAGCAGTTACACCTTGGTTGATACGCAGTATTTT	CASSYTLVDTQYF
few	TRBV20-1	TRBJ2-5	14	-	TGCAGTGCTAGAAATAAGATGAGGGGAGAGACCCAGTACTTC	CSARNKMRGETQYF
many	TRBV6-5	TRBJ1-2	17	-	TGTGCCAGCAGTTACTCTCATGGCAGACTAGGCAACTATGGCTACACCTTC	CASSYSHGRLGNYGYTF
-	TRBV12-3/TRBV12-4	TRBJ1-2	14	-	TGTGCCAGCAGTCTCCGGCCGGGCCTCTATGGCTACACCTTC	CASSLRPGLYGYTF
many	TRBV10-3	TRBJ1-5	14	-	TGTGCCATCGGACCACAGGGAGGTGGCCAGCCCCAGCATTTT	CAIGPQGGGQPQHF
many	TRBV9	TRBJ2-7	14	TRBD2	TGTGCCAGCAGCGTAGCCGGGACTAGCTACGAGCAGTACTTC	CASSVAGTSYEQYF
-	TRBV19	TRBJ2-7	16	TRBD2	TGTGCCAGTAGTTCCTCATCGGGACTAGCGGGAGATGAGCAGTACTTC	CASSSSSGLAGDEQYF
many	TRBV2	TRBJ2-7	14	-	TGTGCCAGCAGTGGCGGGGACGGGTTCTACGAGCAGTACTTC	CASSGGDGFYEQYF
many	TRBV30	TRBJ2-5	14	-	TGTGCCTGGAGTGTACAGCAGTACCAAGAGACCCAGTACTTC	CAWSVQQYQETQYF
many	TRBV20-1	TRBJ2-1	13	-	TGCAGTGCTAGACTAGGGGCTAGCGATCAGCAGTTCTTC	CSARLGASDQQFF
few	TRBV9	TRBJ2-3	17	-	TGTGCCAGCAGCGTAGTAGGGGGATCACCGTACACAGATACGCAGTATTTT	CASSVVGGSPYTDTQYF
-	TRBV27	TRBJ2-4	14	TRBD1	TGTGCCAGCTCTTCAACAGGGGGCCTAAACATTCAGTACTTC	CASSSTGGLNIQYF
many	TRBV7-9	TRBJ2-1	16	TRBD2	TGTGCCAGCAGCAGAACTAGCGGGAGACCCTACAATGAGCAGTTCTTC	CASSRTSGRPYNEQFF
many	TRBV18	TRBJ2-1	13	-	TGTGCCAGCTCACCAGGGGCAGGGGCTGAGCAGTTCTTC	CASSPGAGAEQFF
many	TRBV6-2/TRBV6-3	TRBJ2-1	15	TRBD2	TGTGCCAGCAGCTTCGGGGGGGGCCGGTACAATGAGCAGTTCTTC	CASSFGGGRYNEQFF
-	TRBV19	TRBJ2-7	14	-	TGTGCCAGTAGAGGACTATCGGAATCTAACGAGCAGTACTTC	CASRGLSESNEQYF
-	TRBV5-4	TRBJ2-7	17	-	TGTGCCAGCAGCTTGACCAAAGGGGCGGTGGGGCGATACGAGCAGTACTTC	CASSLTKGAVGRYEQYF
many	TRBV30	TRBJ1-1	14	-	TGTGCCTGGAGTTCACGGGGGGGAAGCACTGAAGCTTTCTTT	CAWSSRGGSTEAFF
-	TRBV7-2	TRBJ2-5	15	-	TGTGCCAGCAGCTCCAGACAGGGCGGGACGGAGACCCAGTACTTC	CASSSRQGGTETQYF
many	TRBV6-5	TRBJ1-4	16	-	TGTGCCAGCAGTTACTCGTACCTTAAAACTAATGAAAAACTGTTTTTT	CASSYSYLKTNEKLFF
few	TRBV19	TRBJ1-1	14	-	TGTGCCAGTACTGTCAGTAGGGCGAGCACTGAAGCTTTCTTT	CASTVSRASTEAFF